The present T cell receptor (beta chain) was sequenced within a study of persistence of HIV-infected CD4 T cells. Study-wide background: Donors were ART-treated; their CMV- and Gag-responding CD4+ T cells were isolated.

The J segment lost 7 bases and the V segment lost 5 bases, leaving 22 bases of the junction unmatched. CDR1 and CDR2 (germline): SGHTS, YDEGEE. The CDR3 has 18 residues. The stimulus was lysate of CMV-infected fibroblasts, 9 to 10 ug/mL. Memory cells lacking CD40L and CD69 with high CD45RO were sorted. For approximately 17 hours, CD8-depleted PBMCs received anti-CD28/CD49d costimulation, a CD40-blocking antibody and enfuvirtide. Overall study results and limits: Proviral oligoclonality tracked with TCR oligoclonality within the same sorted cells.

Sequencing used immunoSEQ version 4 in survey mode. Libraries were prepared by immunoSEQ multiplex PCR; TCRdb keeps only in-frame clonotypes and omits some of them. The sample lists tens of thousands of clones, around 75% seen once, with 3% in the top ten. On this clone itself: Its antigen remains unidentified.

The starting material was CD4+ T cells sorted from PBMCs after roughly 18-hour stimulation, obtained from a patient who received antiretroviral therapy. This sequence joins TRBV5-8 and TRBJ2-7; 9 nucleotides align to TRBD2. The clonotype was recovered from an adult man with HIV who was CMV-seropositive. CDR3 region: CASRPGTAPGLALREQYF. The CDR3 DNA follows: TGTGCCAGCAGGCCCGGGACGGCACCGGGACTAGCCTTGAGGGAGCAGTACTTC.